Presented here are 22 T cell receptor beta chains from one specimen sequenced in a study of graft-versus-host responses after intestinal transplantation (dated by TCRdb to about 2021). Receptor libraries were prepared by the immunoSEQ multiplex PCR assay. Held by TCRdb, this immuneACCESS table contains in-frame sequences only and omits some clones. Under half of the omission traces to an unresolved V gene where checked; the cause of the rest is unknown. For this sample there are 17,000 or so clones; approximately 86% appear just once. The ten largest account for around half of the sample. The material sequenced was bone marrow, taken approximately 120 days after transplant. The receptor source for this set is a human patient who received an intestinal transplant, so some T cells may come from the graft donor.

This sequence joins TRBV6-5 and TRBJ1-2, with D possibly being TRBD1 (5 bases). Germline lookup yields CDR1 MNHEY and CDR2 SVGAGI. CDR3 size: 13 residues. Trimming shortened V by 5 bases and J by 3 bases, and 10 bases separated the two germline ends. The CDR3 DNA reads as TGTGCCAGCAGTGATGGGGGACACTATGGCTACACCTTC. It is translated as CASSDGGHYGYTF.

V usage is TRBV11-2 and J usage is TRBJ2-2; D is perhaps TRBD1 or TRBD2 (5 bases each). The CDR3 has 12 amino acids. V was pared by 5 bases and J by 4 bases, with 5 bases between. Germline V lookup: CDR1 SGHAT, CDR2 FQNNGV. The CDR3 region is CASSGGTGELFF. As DNA, the CDR3 is TGTGCCAGCAGCGGGGGCACCGGGGAGCTGTTTTTT.

The chain is built from TRBV7-2 and TRBJ2-3; D not resolved. V gave up 5 bases and J gave up 2 bases, with 11 bases separating them. The CDR3 spans 14 residues. In germline, CDR1 is SGHTA, CDR2 FQGNSA. CDR3 sequence reads: CASSPSQATDTQYF. The DNA of the CDR3 is TGTGCCAGCAGCCCCAGCCAGGCCACAGATACGCAGTATTTT.

J is TRBJ1-1 and V is TRBV13, with D perhaps TRBD1 (6 bases). The V end lost 1 base, the J end lost 3 bases, and 9 bases lay between the germline ends. This CDR3 has 14 amino acids. Germline V gene lookup returns CDR1 PRHDT and CDR2 FYEKMQ (reference sequence). DNA of the CDR3: TGTGCCAGCAGCTTAGTCAACAGGGACACTGAAGCTTTCTTT. Translated: CASSLVNRDTEAFF.

This clone turned up a few times. The V call is TRBV12-5, the J call TRBJ2-7, with a tentative D call TRBD1 (6 bases). The CDR3 has 11 residues. In germline, CDR1 is LGHNT, CDR2 FRNRAP. Between the trimmed V and J ends, which lost 6 bases and 3 bases, there was a span of 6 bases. CDR3 sequence reads: CASGGGYEQYF. CDR3 nucleotide sequence: TGTGCTAGTGGAGGGGGCTACGAGCAGTACTTC.

This clone was detected a few times. A much larger clone is a single base away; this may be a read error. V usage is TRBV6-5 and J usage is TRBJ2-3, with 9 bases fitting TRBD2. Losses at the gene ends were 6 bases for V and 6 bases for J; bases not matched to a gene: 7. The germline gives CDR1 MNHEY, CDR2 SVGAGI. The CDR3 extends over 14 amino acids. CDR3 in amino acids: CASRGAGGGDTQYF. CDR3 DNA sequence: TGTGCCAGCAGGGGGGCGGGAGGGGGGGATACGCAGTATTTT.

The count of this clone is one. The chain employs TRBV23-1 and TRBJ1-1, with D perhaps TRBD1 (5 bases). TRBV23-1 is designated an ORF whose function remains uncertain. This CDR3 contains 14 residues. The ends were cut back, 6 bases at V and 1 base at J, with 12 bases in the middle. The CDR3 sequence: CASSMWTPNTEAFF. DNA of the CDR3: TGCGCCAGCAGCATGTGGACACCGAACACTGAAGCTTTCTTT.

This sequence joins TRBV7-9 and TRBJ2-2; TRBD2 might be the D (6 bases). V lost 5 bases and J lost 7, with 20 bases in between. This CDR3 has 16 residues. CDR1 is SEHNR, CDR2 FQNEAQ, per germline (reference sequence). The DNA of the CDR3 is TGTGCCAGCAGCCAATTTGGGGGGAGAAGCGGCGGGGAGCTGTTTTTT. Protein: CASSQFGGRSGGELFF. Complete variable domain (other parts from reference TRBV7-9 and TRBJ2-2): DTGVSQNPRHKITKRGQNVTFRCDPISEHNRLYWYRQTLGQGPEFLTYFQNEAQLEKSRLLSDRFSAERPKGSFSTLEIQRTEQGDSAMYLCASSQFGGRSGGELFFGEGSRLTVL.

This chain joins TRBV15 and TRBJ1-2, with D perhaps matching TRBD1 (5 bases). CDR1 and CDR2 from the germline V gene are LNHNV and YYDKDF (reference sequence). CDR3 length: 18 amino acids. Trimming cost V 0 bases and J 4 bases, with 21 bases left between them. The CDR3: CATSRDGWWGSIGYGYTF. DNA of the CDR3: TGTGCCACCAGCAGAGATGGTTGGTGGGGCTCGATAGGCTATGGCTACACCTTC.

This clone appeared once. The rearrangement links TRBV6-5 to TRBJ2-7; D uncertain. V lost 0 bases to trimming and J lost 5 bases, with 17 bases between them. The germline V gene has CDR1 MNHEY and CDR2 SVGAGI. The CDR3 is 16 amino acids. In DNA, the CDR3 is TGTGCCAGCAGTTACTCGTCAGGTTCTGGGTCCCACGAGCAGTACTTC. This codes for CASSYSSGSGSHEQYF.

J is TRBJ2-1 and V is TRBV19; TRBD2 matches 11 bases. CDR3 size: 15 residues. J lost 1 base, V lost 7 bases, and 3 bases had no gene match. In germline, CDR1 is LNHDA, CDR2 SQIVND (reference sequence). CDR3 nucleotides: TGTGCCAGTAAAGTAGCGGGAGGGTCCTACAATGAGCAGTTCTTC. As protein: CASKVAGGSYNEQFF.

This clone has just one count. The rearrangement links TRBV12-1 to TRBJ1-1. TRBV12-1 is marked as a pseudogene. This CDR3 region has 14 residues. CDR3 nucleotide sequence: TGTGCCAGCAGCTTTAAGGTGAGGCACACTGAAGCTTTCTTT. It yields the protein CASSFKVRHTEAFF.

The CDR3 sequence: CAGSQGRTGNTIYF. The CDR3 coding sequence is TGTGCCGGCTCACAGGGGAGGACTGGAAACACCATATATTTT. V gene TRBV6-1 combines with J gene TRBJ1-3; TRBD1 agrees at 7 bases. The trim removed 11 bases at V and 2 bases at J, leaving 9 bases unmatched. Germline V gene sequence: CDR1 MNHNS, CDR2 SASEGT. This CDR3 is 14 amino acids long.

This chain joins TRBV19 and TRBJ2-5; 10 nucleotides match TRBD2. The CDR3 has 16 amino acids. Germline CDR1 LNHDA, CDR2 SQIVND (reference sequence). The V and J ends lost 3 bases and 7 bases, in that order; junction bases with no gene match: 11. CDR3 DNA: TGTGCCAGTAGTATGTTCCCTAGCGGGAGATTGGGGACCCAGTACTTC. Protein: CASSMFPSGRLGTQYF.

This clone has more than one count but fewer than ten. The chain has TRBV27 and TRBJ2-3, with 13 nucleotides matching TRBD2. Germline CDR1 MNHEY, CDR2 SMNVEV (reference sequence). The CDR3 length is 18 residues. J lost 5 bases, V lost 5 bases, and 13 bases had no gene match. CDR3 in amino acids: CASSAHRPGLAGLDTQYF. The CDR3 DNA sequence: TGTGCCAGCAGTGCTCATCGTCCGGGACTAGCGGGGTTAGATACGCAGTATTTT.

This clone showed up just once. The chain links TRBV19 to TRBJ2-6; TRBD1 matches 11 bases. The V gene's germline CDR1 is LNHDA and CDR2 SQIVND (reference sequence). CDR3 length: 18 residues. Trimming took 5 bases from V and 4 from J; bases not matched to a gene: 10. The CDR3 DNA follows: TGTGCCAGTAGTTCCGGGACAGGGGGTACAGTAGGGGCCAACGTCCTGACTTTC. Translated, it gives CASSSGTGGTVGANVLTF.

This clone occurred a few times. V usage is TRBV6-4 and J usage is TRBJ2-3; D is perhaps TRBD2 (6 bases). Between the trimmed V and J ends, which lost 2 bases and 0 bases, there was a span of 6 bases. CDR3 length: 14 residues. Germline V CDR1 and CDR2: MRHNA, SNTAGT. The CDR3 region has the DNA TGTGCCAGCAGTGACGGGACTAGCACAGATACGCAGTATTTT. It translates to CASSDGTSTDTQYF.

V and J are TRBV5-1 and TRBJ2-5, with unresolved D. Trimming took off 4 bases at V and 4 bases at J, with 14 bases between the two ends. The length of the CDR3 is 14 residues. Germline CDR1 is SGHRS and CDR2 is YFSETQ. The CDR3 loop is CASSLTSLGETQYF. The CDR3 nucleotides read TGCGCCAGCAGCCTGACAAGCCTAGGAGAGACCCAGTACTTC.

This chain uses TRBV6-5 with TRBJ2-7, with TRBD2 identical over 10 bases. With V trimmed by 2 bases and J by 3 bases, 4 bases remained unmatched. CDR1 and CDR2 from the germline V gene are MNHEY and SVGAGI. CDR3 length: 15 residues. In DNA form, the CDR3 reads TGTGCCAGCAGTTACGCGGCTAGCGGGAGCTACGAGCAGTACTTC. Encoded protein: CASSYAASGSYEQYF.

The J gene is TRBJ2-3, the V gene TRBV9; D is uncertain. CDR1 and CDR2 from the germline V gene are SGDLS and YYNGEE. This CDR3 spans 13 amino acids. Deletions cut 4 bases from V and 6 bases from J, with 12 bases between. DNA for the CDR3: TGTGCCAGCAGCCCTAATAGCCCGGATACGCAGTATTTT. Protein product: CASSPNSPDTQYF.

The CDR3 nucleotides read TGTGCCAGCAGCTTAGCTGGGACTTTCACCGAGCAGTACTTC. Translated, it gives CASSLAGTFTEQYF. This sequence joins TRBV7-2 and TRBJ2-7, with D tentatively TRBD2 (6 bases). Trimming removed 0 bases from V and 6 bases from J, with 12 bases in between. This CDR3 has 14 amino acids. Germline loops: CDR1 SGHTA, CDR2 FQGNSA.

The chain joins TRBV5-1 to TRBJ2-5, with TRBD2 identical over 13 bases. The germline CDR1 and CDR2 sequences are SGHRS and YFSETQ. With 0 bases clipped from V and 5 bases from J, the junction kept 7 bases outside the gene matches. This CDR3 has 17 residues. CDR3 in DNA: TGCGCCAGCAGCTTGGGTCAACTAGCGGGAGGGGCGGAGACCCAGTACTTC. The encoded protein is CASSLGQLAGGAETQYF. The variable domain in full, with the rest retrieved from reference TRBV5-1 and TRBJ2-5, is KAGVTQTPRYLIKTRGQQVTLSCSPISGHRSVSWYQQTPGQGLQFLFEYFSETQRNKGNFPGRFSGRQFSNSRSEMNVSTLELGDSALYLCASSLGQLAGGAETQYFGPGTRLLVL.